One T cell receptor beta chain is described in this entry. Its antigen is still unknown. Base qualities were left out, and no much larger clone turns up one base away. Synthetic TCR analog templates were spiked into each PCR to estimate absolute template abundance from read counts. Using the immunoSEQ assay, TCRbeta CDR3 regions were amplified from genomic DNA with bias-controlled V and J gene primers. Sequencing of rearranged TCRbeta segments was performed at approximately 20X coverage. Per the authors' processing: Clustering was used to correct sequencing errors, and CDR3s were annotated against IMGT to assign V, D and J genes. Only productive TCRbeta rearrangements were used in downstream analyses, excluding out-of-frame or stop-codon sequences. Clonality was calculated as one minus the Shannon entropy normalized by the log of the number of unique productive sequences. Clones differing between time points or between blood and tumor were identified using Fisher's exact test with Benjamini-Hochberg correction, with an adjusted p below 0.01 applied as the threshold. TCRdb retrieved this table from immuneACCESS and kept in-frame rearrangements only. Not all clones are present; in checked studies, unresolved V genes account for under half, and no reason is known for the remainder. The V and J calls and the clone size are those of that table, but D and trimming were determined from the DNA. The sample has 100,000 to 150,000 clones on record, more than 70% of them singletons. The ten largest clones capture about 2.4% of the sample.

This entry belongs to a study of PD-L1 blockade in urothelial cancer (dated by TCRdb to about 2017). With respect to the entire study: Every patient began therapy in the mid-2010s and was given atezolizumab 1,200 mg intravenously every 3 weeks. About 85% of the 29 patients were males with bladder-origin urothelial cancer, and 18 of 29 reported a prior smoking history. Patients had an ECOG performance status of 0 or 1 and had received between 0 and 3 prior chemotherapy regimens. Blood samples were analyzed at two time points: 3 weeks after treatment start (second dose) and 6 weeks after treatment start. Blood samples yielded a median of around 140,000 T cells and tens of thousands of unique TCRs, with median clonality around 0.083. An exploratory multi-omic analysis was conducted of the somatic, immune and clinical correlates of response to PD-L1 blockade with atezolizumab in urothelial cancer. Pretreatment tumor samples, along with matched peripheral blood collected serially before and after atezolizumab treatment, underwent TCR sequencing. Durable clinical benefit meant progression-free survival longer than 6 months, and TCR features were also tested against progression-free and overall survival. In the same patients who had TCR sequencing, pretreatment tumors also underwent whole exome sequencing and RNA sequencing. Durable clinical benefit was achieved by nine patients but not by the remaining 20. Approximately 30 patients had pretreatment blood TCR-seq, some 25 had at least one posttreatment blood collection, and some 25 had tumor TCR-seq. Points the paper makes about the study in general: Among patients with durable benefit, tumor-associated TCR clones showed greater expansion in peripheral blood 3 weeks after treatment started (n ≈ 20, p = 0.022). Because the sample size was small (n = 29) and many of the analyses were exploratory, the results are meant to be hypothesis-generating. A pretreatment peripheral blood TCR clonality below the median was linked to improved progression-free and overall survival.

V and J lose 0 bases and 1 base, and a span of 9 bases separates them. The CDR3 runs 15 residues from the cysteine to the phenylalanine. The DNA shown is the 45-base CDR3, in frame from base 1. Via the germline V gene (reference sequence), CDR1 is LNHNV and CDR2 YYDKDF. The time point label corresponds to: peripheral blood 6 weeks after treatment start. A cohort of approximately 30 patients with locally advanced or metastatic urothelial carcinoma, treated at Memorial Sloan Kettering on a trial protocol, was included. Peripheral blood mononuclear cells were collected pretreatment and during treatment, at between 1 and 8 total time points per patient. The Qiagen DNeasy Blood extraction kit was used to purify genomic DNA from total PBMCs and tumor samples. PBMCs were collected pretreatment and during treatment, and were isolated and stored as previously described.

The receptor's source is a man between 50 and 59 years old with urothelial cancer. This receptor chain uses TRBV15 and TRBJ2-5; tentative D gene TRBD1, with 6 bases matching. Sequenced material: PBMCs, taken around atezolizumab (anti-PD-L1) treatment. The nucleotide sequence reads TGTGCCACCAGCAGAGATCGACAGGCCCAAGAGACCCAGTACTTC. Translated, this is CATSRDRQAQETQYF. With the rest looked up from the reference TRBV15 and TRBJ2-5 genes rather than sequenced, the full variable domain is DAMVIQNPRYQVTQFGKPVTLSCSQTLNHNVMYWYQQKSSQAPKLLFHYYDKDFNNEADTPDNFQSRRPNTSFCFLDIRSPGLGDTAMYLCATSRDRQAQETQYFGPGTRLLVL.